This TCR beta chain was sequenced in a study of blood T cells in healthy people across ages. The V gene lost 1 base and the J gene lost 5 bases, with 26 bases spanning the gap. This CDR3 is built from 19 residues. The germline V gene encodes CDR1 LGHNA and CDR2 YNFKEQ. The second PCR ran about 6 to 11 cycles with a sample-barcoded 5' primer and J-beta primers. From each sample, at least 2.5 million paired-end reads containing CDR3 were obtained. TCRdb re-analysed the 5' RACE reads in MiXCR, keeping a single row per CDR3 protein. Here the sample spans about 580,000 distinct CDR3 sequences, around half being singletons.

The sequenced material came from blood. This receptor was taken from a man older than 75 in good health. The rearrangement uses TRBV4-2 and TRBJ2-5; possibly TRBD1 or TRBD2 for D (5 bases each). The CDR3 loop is CASSQAVIPGTTNRETQYF. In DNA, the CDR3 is TGTGCCAGCAGCCAAGCGGTGATTCCCGGGACCACCAACCGGGAGACCCAGTACTTC.